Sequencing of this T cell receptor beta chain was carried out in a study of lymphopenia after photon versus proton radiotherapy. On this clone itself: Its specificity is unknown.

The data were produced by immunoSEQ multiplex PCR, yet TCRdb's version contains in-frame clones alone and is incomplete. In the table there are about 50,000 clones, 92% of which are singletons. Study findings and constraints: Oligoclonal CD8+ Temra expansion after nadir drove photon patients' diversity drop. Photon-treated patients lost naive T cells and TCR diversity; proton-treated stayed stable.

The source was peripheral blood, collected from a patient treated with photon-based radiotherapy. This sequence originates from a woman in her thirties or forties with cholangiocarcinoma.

The DNA for the CDR3 is TGTGCCAGCAGTGAAGCCGTACAGGGGAGCTATGGCTACACCTTC. This sequence encodes CASSEAVQGSYGYTF. The chain recombines TRBV6-1 with TRBJ1-2; 7 positions match TRBD1. V was pared by 0 bases and J by 4 bases, with 5 bases of the junction left unmatched. From germline, CDR1 is MNHNS and CDR2 SASEGT. CDR3 size: 15 residues.